This T cell receptor beta chain was found in a study of blood T cell repertoires in COVID-19. Whole-study context: The samples span acute and convalescent COVID-19 from the United States, Italy and Spain. T cells, B-cell-depleted T cells, or PBMCs supplied cDNA or gDNA.

The authors' processing: Scientists estimated how many nucleated cells there were by amplifying reference gene primers. Generated by immunoSEQ multiplex PCR, the TCRdb table keeps only in-frame clones and is missing some. V and J calls and clone size come straight from that table; D and trimming were deduced from the DNA. Here the sample spans around 130,000 clones, more than 60% being singletons. The length of the CDR3 is 16 residues. V was pared by 3 bases and J by 1 base, with 16 bases between. Per the germline V gene, CDR1 is SGHVS and CDR2 is FQNEAQ. The rearrangement joins TRBV7-8 to TRBJ2-7; possibly TRBD1 for D (5 bases). Sequencing was performed on peripheral blood. The TCR originated in a man aged 45-65 years with acute or convalescent COVID-19. CDR3 sequence reads: CASSFRGAIGSYEQYF. CDR3 DNA sequence: TGTGCCAGCAGCTTTAGGGGTGCAATAGGGTCCTACGAGCAGTACTTC.